The clone carrying this TCR beta chain was seen just once. Its antigen is undetermined. This entry comes from a study of T-cell memory formation after mild COVID-19. As for the study in general: The TCR clusters were mostly specific to one donor. Notes on the study in general: Clones contracting across day 15 to 85 had a balanced CD4/CD8 profile; later expanding clones leaned CD4+. Second-wave clones with a day 37 peak had unconfirmed SARS-CoV-2 specificity.

The 5'RACE method, run with constant-segment primers, produced TCR alpha and TCR beta cDNA libraries (carrying sample barcodes and UMIs). Each CDR3 protein gets one entry after TCRdb re-called the 5' RACE reads with MiXCR. Here the sample spans about 270,000 distinct CDR3 sequences, 15% being singletons. V was trimmed by 2 bases and J by 6 bases, leaving 10 bases between them. CDR1 and CDR2 from the germline V gene are SGHVS and FQNEAQ. The CDR3 has 13 amino acids. The gene calls are TRBV7-8 and TRBJ1-1, with D unclear. The sequence came from an adult woman who had mild COVID-19 (a few samples of this study predate the infection). Cell type and time point are not known. The sample was PBMCs or a T cell subset sorted from them (not recorded which). CDR3 nucleotide sequence: TGTGCCAGCAGCTTATCGGACGGTGCTGAAGCTTTCTTT. Translating it yields CASSLSDGAEAFF.